These 10 T cell receptor beta chains originate from one sample sequenced in a study of metastatic and nonmetastatic thyroid tumors. Thyroid surgery had not been preceded by any treatment in any patient. TCRdb reassembled clones from the PCR reads with MiXCR. Seen here are about 41,000 clones, over 25% observed once, and the top ten hold 9.5% to 10%. The specimen was blood. Source of these receptors: a male donor with papillary thyroid cancer or a benign thyroid nodule (not recorded which). Some clones in this sample may be carry-over from other donors' samples.

The J gene is TRBJ2-2, the V gene TRBV11-2; 11 bases fit TRBD2. The CDR3 totals 16 residues. Germline CDR1 and CDR2: SGHAT and FQNNGV. The V gene end was trimmed by 5 bases and the J gene end by 2 bases; junction bases not matched to a gene: 4. CDR3 sequence reads: CASSQLAGDNTGELFF. CDR3 bases: TGTGCCAGCAGCCAACTAGCGGGAGACAACACCGGGGAGCTGTTTTTT.

The gene calls are TRBV6-5 and TRBJ2-1; maybe TRBD2 (5 bases). V was shortened by 5 bases and J by 6 bases, with 17 bases between the two germline ends. Germline V gives CDR1 MNHEY, CDR2 SVGAGI. The CDR3 has 15 amino acids. CDR3 in DNA: TGTGCCAGCAGTACTCTCCCGACTATCTCCAATGAGCAGTTCTTC. Translating gives CASSTLPTISNEQFF.

The chain combines TRBV20-1 with TRBJ2-7; perhaps TRBD2 as D (7 bases). The germline V gene has CDR1 DFQATT and CDR2 SNEGSKA (reference sequence). The germline V and J ends were trimmed by 3 bases and 7 bases, with 22 bases remaining between them. This CDR3 comprises 15 residues. DNA of the CDR3: TGCAGTGCTAGTTTCTTTGTGGGGGGGCTATGGGAGCAGTACTTC. Amino acid sequence: CSASFFVGGLWEQYF.

This clone was seen more than once but under ten times. One end of the junction fails to match germline, which may point to a read error. This rearrangement joins TRBV6-5 to TRBJ2-1; D gene ambiguous. CDR3 length equals 13 residues. Germline CDR1 reads MNHEY; CDR2 reads SVGAGI. The CDR3 region is CASSFPPEDDQFF. The CDR3 DNA reads TGTGCCAGCAGTTTCCCTCCGGAAGATGATCAGTTCTTC.

Details on this clone: With a much larger clone just one base away, this may be a read error. This rearrangement joins TRBV2 to TRBJ2-1; D not certain. The CDR3 contains 13 residues. The ends were cut back, 6 bases at V and 4 bases at J, with 10 bases in the middle. Germline-derived CDR1 and CDR2 are SNHLY and FYNNEI. The CDR3 DNA reads TGTGCCAGCAGGTCGGACGGTTACAATGAGCAGTTCTTC. Its translation is CASRSDGYNEQFF.

This clone has more than one count but fewer than ten. V gene TRBV19 combines with J gene TRBJ1-1, with 9 bases identical to TRBD1. The germline V gene encodes CDR1 LNHDA and CDR2 SQIVND (reference sequence). J was trimmed by 3 bases and V by 6 bases; bases with no gene match: 5. The CDR3 sequence is 14 residues long. Here the CDR3 DNA reads TGTGCCAGTAGACCAAGACAGGGGGACACTGAAGCTTTCTTT. Encoded protein: CASRPRQGDTEAFF.

By sample fraction, this clone is medium-sized. The CDR3 here is CASSEAGGTGGEKLFF. The CDR3 coding sequence is TGTGCCAGCAGTGAGGCGGGCGGGACAGGGGGTGAAAAACTGTTTTTT. The chain couples TRBV6-1 to TRBJ1-4; TRBD1 aligns across 11 bases. CDR3 length equals 16 residues. J was trimmed by 7 bases and V by 3 bases; bases with no gene match: 7. Looked up from germline, CDR1 is MNHNS and CDR2 is SASEGT.

V usage is TRBV15 and J usage is TRBJ1-2; tentative D call: TRBD1 (6 bases). Germline lookup yields CDR1 LNHNV and CDR2 YYDKDF (reference sequence). The CDR3 is 15 residues long. Trimming pared 7 bases from V and 0 bases from J, leaving 15 bases between. The CDR3 DNA sequence: TGTGCCACCATGAAAGGGCCAGGGGCTAACTATGGCTACACCTTC. Residues: CATMKGPGANYGYTF.

This clone was found many times. This sequence joins TRBV20-1 and TRBJ2-5, with D perhaps matching TRBD1 (6 bases). The germline V gene encodes CDR1 DFQATT and CDR2 SNEGSKA (reference sequence). This CDR3 spans 13 amino acids. V was pared by 6 bases and J by 2 bases, with 13 bases between. CDR3 sequence reads: CSAIQGPQETQYF. The CDR3 DNA reads TGCAGTGCCATACAGGGCCCGCAAGAGACCCAGTACTTC.

About this clone: A much larger clone lies a single base off, so this may be a read error. The rearrangement joins TRBV6-1 to TRBJ2-7, with 8 bases matching TRBD1. Per the germline V gene, CDR1 is MNHNS and CDR2 is SASEGT. The CDR3 totals 11 residues. CDR3 nucleotides: TGTGCCAGTGGACAGGGCTACGAGCATTGCTTC. It encodes CASGQGYEHCF.